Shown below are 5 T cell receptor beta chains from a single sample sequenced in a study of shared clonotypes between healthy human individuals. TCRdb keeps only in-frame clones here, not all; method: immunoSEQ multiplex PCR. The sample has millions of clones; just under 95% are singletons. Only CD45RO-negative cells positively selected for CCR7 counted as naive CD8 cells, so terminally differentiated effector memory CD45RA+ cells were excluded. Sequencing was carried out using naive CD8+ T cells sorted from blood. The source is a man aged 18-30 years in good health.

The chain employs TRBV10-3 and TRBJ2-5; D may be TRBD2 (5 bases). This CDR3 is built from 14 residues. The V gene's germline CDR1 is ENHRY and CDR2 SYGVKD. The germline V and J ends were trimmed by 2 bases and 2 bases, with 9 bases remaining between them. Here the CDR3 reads CAISEGRGQETQYF. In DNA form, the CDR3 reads TGTGCCATCAGTGAGGGTCGGGGTCAAGAGACCCAGTACTTC.

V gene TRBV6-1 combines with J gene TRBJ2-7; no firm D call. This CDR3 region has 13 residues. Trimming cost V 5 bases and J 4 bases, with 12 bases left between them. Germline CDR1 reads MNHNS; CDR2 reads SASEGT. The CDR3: CASSPKGGYEQYF. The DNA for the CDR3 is TGTGCCAGCAGTCCTAAGGGCGGTTACGAGCAGTACTTC.

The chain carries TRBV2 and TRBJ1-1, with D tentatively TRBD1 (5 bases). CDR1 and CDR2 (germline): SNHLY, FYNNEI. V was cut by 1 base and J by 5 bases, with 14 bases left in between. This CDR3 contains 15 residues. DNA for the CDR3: TGTGCCAGCAGTGAAGGGAGGGGACGGGAGACTGAAGCTTTCTTT. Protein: CASSEGRGRETEAFF.

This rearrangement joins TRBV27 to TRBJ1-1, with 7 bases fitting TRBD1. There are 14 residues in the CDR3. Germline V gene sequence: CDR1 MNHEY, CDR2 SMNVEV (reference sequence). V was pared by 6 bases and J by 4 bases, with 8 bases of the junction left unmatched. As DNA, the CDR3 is TGTGCCAGCAGAAAGACAGGGCCTTTCACTGAAGCTTTCTTT. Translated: CASRKTGPFTEAFF.

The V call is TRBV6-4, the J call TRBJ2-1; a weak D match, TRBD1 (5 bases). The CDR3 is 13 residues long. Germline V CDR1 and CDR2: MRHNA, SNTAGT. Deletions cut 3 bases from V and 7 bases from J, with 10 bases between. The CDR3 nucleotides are TGTGCCAGCAGTGAGGATCCAGGGAATGAGCAGTTCTTC. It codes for CASSEDPGNEQFF.